This TCR beta chain was captured in a study of cytomegalovirus exposure and HLA in healthy donors. In the study overall: HLA-typed donors were the source of roughly 85 million unique TCRs held in an early data release.

Study-wide points: Previously analyzed data showed that most TCR beta V segments were productive at a frequency of about 90% or about 30%.

A multiplex PCR was run with 60 Vbeta primers and 13 Jbeta primers. Profiled with immunoSEQ multiplex PCR; TCRdb holds only in-frame clones, not every one. The data include 75,000 to 95,000 clones; the top ten clones carry 1.5%. As for this clone: Its specificity is not known.

This CDR3 has 16 amino acids. Trimming took 3 bases from V and 3 from J; bases not matched to a gene: 8. Germline V gives CDR1 SGDLS, CDR2 YYNGEE. The sample taken for sequencing was PBMCs. The chain carries TRBV9 and TRBJ2-3, with 9 positions matching TRBD1. This TCR came from a woman aged 55 to 70 in good health and CMV-seronegative. CDR3 region: CASSAGQGLRTDTQYF. As DNA, the CDR3 is TGTGCCAGCAGCGCAGGACAGGGGCTCAGAACAGATACGCAGTATTTT.